The table lists the clone carrying this T cell receptor beta chain with a few counts. No antigen is known for it. V trimming: 5 bases; J trimming: 5 bases; junction bases outside the gene matches: 6. Looked up from germline, CDR1 is WNHNN and CDR2 is SYGVQD (reference sequence). The CDR3 sequence is 14 residues long. The sample is drawn from a study of T cells in Graves' hyperthyroidism and ophthalmopathy. The TCR beta CDR3 regions underwent amplification using RNA transcripts as the source. Using the HTBI primer set, a first-round RT-PCR was run on the TCR CDR3. TCRdb analysed the multiplex PCR reads with MiXCR anew, one entry per CDR3 protein. The sample contains 400,000 to 600,000 distinct CDR3 sequences, approximately 16% of which appear only once. General observations from the study: A median around six months before onset, the model predicted ophthalmopathy.

Sequencing was carried out using blood. The receptor was derived from a woman in her 30s with Graves' ophthalmopathy. The rearrangement uses TRBV10-1 and TRBJ2-3; 8 positions agree with TRBD2. In DNA, the CDR3 is TGCGCCAGCAGTTTCTCCGGGACTAGAGATACGCAGTATTTT. Its protein is CASSFSGTRDTQYF.